This T cell receptor beta chain comes out of a study of CD8 T cells in ankylosing spondylitis. V lost 0 bases and J 2 bases, leaving 10 bases between the germline ends. The CDR3 has 15 amino acids. Per germline, CDR1 SGHRS and CDR2 YFSETQ. The table lists this clonotype with many counts. The antigen is unknown. Study results and limitations: As for the disease-linked clones, they showed a CD8+ phenotype and occurred at relatively low frequencies in peripheral blood. Matched ankylosing spondylitis synovial fluid reportedly contained a significantly enriched population of disease-linked clones.

TCRdb used MiXCR to reprocess the 5' RACE reads, holding one entry per CDR3 protein. This sample has about 130,000 distinct CDR3 sequences, with about 6.7% found just once. Sequencing was carried out using blood, either unsorted or a sorted T cell fraction (not recorded which). This TCR was recovered from a female donor with ankylosing spondylitis or in good health (not recorded which). The chain employs TRBV5-1 and TRBJ2-3; TRBD1 or TRBD2 may be the D gene (5 bases each). CDR3 residues: CASSLGGPNTDTQYF. CDR3 nucleotides: TGCGCCAGCAGCTTGGGGGGACCAAACACAGATACGCAGTATTTT.